Here is one TCR beta chain with its context. The data stem from a study of blood T cells in healthy people across ages. Germline V CDR1 and CDR2: SGHRS, YFSETQ. V dropped 5 bases and J dropped 1 base, with 12 bases sitting between them. The CDR3 spans 14 residues. Next came a second PCR, run for about 6 to 12 cycles, which used a sample-barcoded 5' primer along with a J-beta primer mix. In TCRdb, the 5' RACE reads were re-called with MiXCR into one record per CDR3 protein. The sample yields hundreds of thousands of distinct CDR3 sequences, roughly 50% seen once. V usage is TRBV5-1 and J usage is TRBJ1-1, with a tentative D call TRBD1 (5 bases). The clonotype originates from a woman aged 60-75 years in good health. Sequenced: blood. CDR3 nucleotides: TGCGCCAGCAGTATGGGACGAGAGAACACTGAAGCTTTCTTT. Its translation is CASSMGRENTEAFF.